This TCR beta chain was sequenced for a study of blood T cell repertoires in COVID-19. CDR3 length equals 13 residues. The V gene lost 6 bases and the J gene lost 5 bases, with 13 bases spanning the gap. Clones were sequenced by immunoSEQ multiplex PCR, and TCRdb holds only the in-frame ones, with some missing. Of approximately 25,000 clones in the sample, about four fifths were seen once. The sequenced sample consisted of peripheral blood. This chain links TRBV12-3 or TRBV12-4 with TRBJ1-1, with D maybe TRBD1 (6 bases). This TCR was recovered from a man aged 50-59 years with COVID-19, enrolled during active disease. The CDR3, as DNA: TGTGCCAGCAGCCCCATAGGGGGTACTGAAGCTTTCTTT. Translation: CASSPIGGTEAFF.